These 23 T cell receptor beta chains came from one sample sequenced in a study of cytomegalovirus exposure and HLA in healthy donors. Use of 60 Vbeta and 13 Jbeta primers characterized the PCR. TCRdb's table, derived via immunoSEQ multiplex PCR, lists solely in-frame clones and lacks some. The repertoire holds 150,000 to 200,000 clones, with roughly 73% as singletons. The source material was PBMCs. The receptors stem from a woman aged 30 to 39 in good health and CMV-seronegative.

J is TRBJ2-3 and V is TRBV6-4; D gene uncertain. Germline values: CDR1 MRHNA, CDR2 SNTAGT. There are 13 residues in the CDR3. The germline V and J ends were trimmed by 3 bases and 0 bases, with 4 bases remaining between them. The CDR3 is CASSEGSTDTQYF. DNA of the CDR3: TGTGCCAGCAGTGAGGGCAGCACAGATACGCAGTATTTT.

The gene calls are TRBV6-1 and TRBJ2-3; D unresolved. Germline assignment: CDR1 MNHNS and CDR2 SASEGT. The CDR3 runs 15 residues. Trimming took off 5 bases at V and 1 base at J, with 13 bases between the two ends. The DNA of the CDR3 is TGTGCCAGCAGTCCCCCCCCCTCCCGCACAGATACGCAGTATTTT. Amino acids: CASSPPPSRTDTQYF.

V is TRBV5-6 and J is TRBJ1-2; a possible D gene is TRBD1 (5 bases). Germline-derived CDR1 and CDR2 are SGHDT and YYEEEE. Trimming cost V 4 bases and J 7 bases, with 17 bases left between them. This CDR3 spans 14 amino acids. This CDR3 is CASSDLRGEGGYTF. Here the CDR3 DNA reads TGTGCCAGCAGCGACCTGCGGGGGGAAGGTGGCTACACCTTC.

The rearrangement joins TRBV6-5 to TRBJ1-1, with 7 bases aligning to TRBD1. Looked up from germline, CDR1 is MNHEY and CDR2 is SVGAGI. CDR3 length: 14 residues. The junction had 14 bases not matched to a gene; V was cut back by 6 bases and J by 10 bases. The CDR3 spells CASSRLDRVIGAFF. The CDR3 DNA is TGTGCCAGCAGCCGACTCGACAGGGTGATTGGAGCTTTCTTT.

The chain joins TRBV7-2 to TRBJ1-1; D gene uncertain. This CDR3 has 14 amino acids. V dropped 2 bases and J dropped 2 bases, with 9 bases sitting between them. Per the germline V gene, CDR1 is SGHTA and CDR2 is FQGNSA. The CDR3 DNA reads TGTGCCAGCAGCTTATCCGGGATCAACACTGAAGCTTTCTTT. Translating gives CASSLSGINTEAFF.

Written as DNA, the CDR3 is TGTGCCAGTACTACTACGGGGGGGGCCACCGGGGAGCTGTTTTTT. This translates into CASTTTGGATGELFF. V usage is TRBV13 and J usage is TRBJ2-2, with 8 bases aligning to TRBD2. V gave up 9 bases and J gave up 4 bases; unmatched junction bases: 10. Per germline, CDR1 PRHDT and CDR2 FYEKMQ (reference sequence). The CDR3 is 15 residues long.

V usage is TRBV5-1 and J usage is TRBJ2-7; D not resolved. This CDR3 comprises 15 residues. Germline lookup yields CDR1 SGHRS and CDR2 YFSETQ. V was pared by 0 bases and J by 3 bases, with 13 bases between. The CDR3: CASSLASGANYEQYF. Here the CDR3 DNA reads TGCGCCAGCAGCTTGGCCTCCGGAGCTAACTACGAGCAGTACTTC.

The CDR3 DNA reads TGTGCTTGCAAGCAGAGGCCGGCATACGAGCAGTACTTC. Translated: CACKQRPAYEQYF. This chain joins TRBV7-8 and TRBJ2-7; D is unclear. This CDR3 comprises 13 residues. The V gene's germline CDR1 is SGHVS and CDR2 FQNEAQ.

The genes are TRBV29-1 and TRBJ1-2, with D unclear. Trimming shortened V by 4 bases and J by 4 bases, and 7 bases separated the two germline ends. This CDR3 has 11 amino acids. Germline V gene data show CDR1 as SQVTM and CDR2 as ANQGSEA. CDR3 residues: CSVGPGYGYTF. The CDR3 DNA follows: TGCAGCGTTGGCCCGGGCTATGGCTACACCTTC.

The sample holds a few counts of this clone. The chain links TRBV7-8 to TRBJ2-6; perhaps TRBD1 as D (6 bases). Germline loops: CDR1 SGHVS, CDR2 FQNEAQ. The CDR3 has 15 amino acids. V was shortened by 6 bases and J by 4 bases, with 13 bases between the two germline ends. CDR3 amino acids: CASRPTGSGANVLTF. The CDR3 region has the DNA TGTGCCAGCAGACCAACAGGGTCCGGGGCCAACGTCCTGACTTTC.

The genes are TRBV5-1 and TRBJ1-1, with 7 bases fitting TRBD1. The CDR3 runs to 13 residues. From germline, CDR1 is SGHRS and CDR2 YFSETQ. Trimming at V came to 4 bases and at J to 7 bases, leaving 7 bases not matched to a gene. In DNA form, the CDR3 reads TGCGCCAGCAGCCGTACAGGGGACCGTGAAGCTTTCTTT. It encodes CASSRTGDREAFF.

The chain joins TRBV7-3 to TRBJ1-1, with 7 bases aligning to TRBD1. V shed 0 bases, J shed 8 bases, and the junction held 3 bases outside the gene matches. This CDR3 is built from 13 residues. CDR1 is SGHTA, CDR2 FQGTGA, per germline. CDR3 nucleotide sequence: TGTGCCAGCAGCTTAACGGACAGGACAGAAGCTTTCTTT. It codes for CASSLTDRTEAFF.

V usage is TRBV5-6 and J usage is TRBJ1-2, with D hard to call. V lost 0 bases to trimming and J lost 5 bases, with 11 bases between them. The CDR3 is 14 residues long. CDR1 is SGHDT and CDR2 is YYEEEE in the germline V gene. CDR3 nucleotide sequence: TGTGCCAGCAGCTTGGGGACCGGGATTTATGGCTACACCTTC. This gives the protein CASSLGTGIYGYTF.

The V and J genes are TRBV6-6 and TRBJ2-4, with 9 positions matching TRBD1. Trimming removed 6 bases from V and 14 bases from J; junction bases left unmatched: 8. This CDR3 is 12 amino acids long. CDR1 is MNHNY, CDR2 SVGAGI, per germline (reference sequence). In DNA, the CDR3 is TGTGCCAGCAGCCCCCCCCGGGACAGGGAGTACTTC. Translation gives CASSPPRDREYF.

This clone has more than one count but fewer than ten. The chain joins TRBV5-4 to TRBJ2-7, with TRBD1 identical over 8 bases. CDR3 length: 16 residues. V was pared by 0 bases and J by 5 bases, with 10 bases of the junction left unmatched. CDR1 is SGHNT, CDR2 YYREEE, per germline (reference sequence). CDR3 in DNA: TGTGCCAGCAGCTTGGAAATGGCAGGGGGCCGGGACGAGCAGTACTTC. It is translated as CASSLEMAGGRDEQYF.

The chain uses TRBV5-7 and TRBJ2-7; 8 bases fit TRBD1. TRBV5-7 is labeled an ORF, and its function is uncertain. V shed 4 bases, J shed 6 bases, and the junction held 12 bases outside the gene matches. CDR3 length: 15 amino acids. As DNA, the CDR3 is TGTGCCAGCAGCGCCCCGTGGTCAGGGGGCTGCGAGCAGTACTTC. Protein: CASSAPWSGGCEQYF.

The V gene is TRBV5-1, the J gene TRBJ2-4; no firm D call. Between the trimmed V and J ends, which lost 6 bases and 4 bases, there was a span of 14 bases. The CDR3 covers 14 residues. Germline loops: CDR1 SGHRS, CDR2 YFSETQ. CDR3 DNA sequence: TGCGCCAGCACCCCAGGTGACACAAAAAACATTCAGTACTTC. Its translation: CASTPGDTKNIQYF.

The gene calls are TRBV2 and TRBJ2-3, with 7 bases fitting TRBD2. Losses at the gene ends were 7 bases for V and 1 base for J; bases not matched to a gene: 5. The germline V gene has CDR1 SNHLY and CDR2 FYNNEI. The CDR3 covers 14 residues. The CDR3 loop is CASKEREGTDTQYF. CDR3 bases: TGTGCCAGCAAAGAGCGGGAAGGCACAGATACGCAGTATTTT.

The chain carries TRBV2 and TRBJ2-5; maybe TRBD1 (6 bases). The CDR3 extends over 16 amino acids. The germline V gene encodes CDR1 SNHLY and CDR2 FYNNEI. V was trimmed by 5 bases and J by 1 base, leaving 17 bases between them. The CDR3 loop reads CASSSLVAGAQETQYF. CDR3 in DNA: TGTGCCAGCAGTTCCCTGGTGGCAGGGGCCCAAGAGACCCAGTACTTC. The full variable domain, completed using reference TRBV2 and TRBJ2-5, is EPEVTQTPSHQVTQMGQEVILRCVPISNHLYFYWYRQILGQKVEFLVSFYNNEISEKSEIFDDQFSVERPDGSNFTLKIRSTKLEDSAMYFCASSSLVAGAQETQYFGPGTRLLVL.

This clone was seen only once. The chain combines TRBV18 with TRBJ2-7; 11 bases agree with TRBD1. Germline V gene sequence: CDR1 KGHSH, CDR2 LQKENI. The V segment lost 6 bases and the J segment 0 bases; nucleotides outside the gene matches: 10. The CDR3 contains 17 residues. The CDR3 DNA follows: TGTGCCAGCTCTCTTTCCGCCGGGACAGGGGGCTCCTACGAGCAGTACTTC. This sequence encodes CASSLSAGTGGSYEQYF.

The CDR3 region has the DNA TGTGCCAGCAGCTTAGTTCCCTATCAGGGATACACTGAAGCTTTCTTT. Its protein is CASSLVPYQGYTEAFF. The chain couples TRBV7-2 to TRBJ1-1; D is possibly TRBD1 (5 bases). Trimming shortened V by 1 base and J by 3 bases, and 15 bases separated the two germline ends. CDR1 and CDR2 (germline): SGHTA, FQGNSA. CDR3 length equals 16 residues.

V gene TRBV5-1 combines with J gene TRBJ2-3; 7 positions match TRBD1. The germline V gene encodes CDR1 SGHRS and CDR2 YFSETQ. The CDR3 sequence is 15 residues long. The V gene end was trimmed by 4 bases and the J gene end by 2 bases; junction bases not matched to a gene: 7. In DNA form, the CDR3 reads TGCGCCAGCAGCGTGAAGGGACAGTTCACAGATACGCAGTATTTT. This translates into CASSVKGQFTDTQYF.

V usage is TRBV2 and J usage is TRBJ1-1, with unresolved D. V was shortened by 5 bases and J by 6 bases, with 16 bases between the two germline ends. Germline V lookup: CDR1 SNHLY, CDR2 FYNNEI. This CDR3 spans 14 amino acids. In DNA, the CDR3 is TGTGCCAGCAGTCCACAGTCGGTTGTGCCTGAAGCTTTCTTT. It is translated as CASSPQSVVPEAFF.